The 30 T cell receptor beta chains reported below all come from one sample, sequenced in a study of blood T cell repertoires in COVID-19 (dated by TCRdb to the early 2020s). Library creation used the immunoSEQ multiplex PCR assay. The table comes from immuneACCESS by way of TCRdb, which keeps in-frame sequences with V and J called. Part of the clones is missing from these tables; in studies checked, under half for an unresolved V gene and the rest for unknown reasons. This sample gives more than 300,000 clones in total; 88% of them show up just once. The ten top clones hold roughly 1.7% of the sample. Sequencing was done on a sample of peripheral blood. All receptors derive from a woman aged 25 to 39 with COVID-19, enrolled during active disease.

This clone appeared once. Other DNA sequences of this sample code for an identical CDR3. For the CDR3, the DNA is TGCGCCAGCAGCTCCGGGACAGGGCGAGAAAAACTGTTTTTT. Translating it yields CASSSGTGREKLFF. The chain couples TRBV5-1 to TRBJ1-4; TRBD1 aligns across 9 bases. V shed 3 bases, J shed 8 bases, and the junction held 5 bases outside the gene matches. There are 14 residues in the CDR3. Germline V CDR1 and CDR2: SGHRS, YFSETQ.

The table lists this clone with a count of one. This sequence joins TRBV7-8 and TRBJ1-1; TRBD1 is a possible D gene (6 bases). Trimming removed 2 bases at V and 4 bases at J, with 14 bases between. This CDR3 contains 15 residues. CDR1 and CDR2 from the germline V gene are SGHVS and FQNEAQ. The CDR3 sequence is CASSLYQGLSTEAFF. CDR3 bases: TGTGCCAGCAGCTTATACCAGGGGTTGAGCACTGAAGCTTTCTTT.

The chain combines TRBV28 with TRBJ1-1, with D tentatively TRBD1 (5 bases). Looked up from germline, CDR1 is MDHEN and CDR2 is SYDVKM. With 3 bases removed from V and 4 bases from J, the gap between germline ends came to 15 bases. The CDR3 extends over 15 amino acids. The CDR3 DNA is TGTGCCAGCAGTTTGAGAGGGCTGGGGGGCACTGAAGCTTTCTTT. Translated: CASSLRGLGGTEAFF.

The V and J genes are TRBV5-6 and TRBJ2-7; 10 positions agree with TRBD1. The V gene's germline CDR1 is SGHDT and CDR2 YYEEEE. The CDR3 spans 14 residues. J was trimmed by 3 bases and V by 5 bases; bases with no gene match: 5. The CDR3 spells CASSRTGGHYEQYF. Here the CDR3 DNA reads TGTGCCAGCAGTCGGACAGGGGGTCACTACGAGCAGTACTTC.

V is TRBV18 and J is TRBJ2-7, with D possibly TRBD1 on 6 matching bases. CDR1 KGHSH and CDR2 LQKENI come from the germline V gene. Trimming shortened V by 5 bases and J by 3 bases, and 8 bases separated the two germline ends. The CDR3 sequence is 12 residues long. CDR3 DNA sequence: TGTGCCAGCTCAACAGGGAGCTACGAGCAGTACGTC. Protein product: CASSTGSYEQYV.

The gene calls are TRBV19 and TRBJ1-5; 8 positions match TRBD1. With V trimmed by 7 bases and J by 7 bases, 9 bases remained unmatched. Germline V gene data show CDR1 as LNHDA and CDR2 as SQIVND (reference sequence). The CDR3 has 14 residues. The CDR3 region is CASNLWGQDQPQHF. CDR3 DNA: TGTGCCAGTAATCTTTGGGGACAGGACCAGCCCCAGCATTTT.

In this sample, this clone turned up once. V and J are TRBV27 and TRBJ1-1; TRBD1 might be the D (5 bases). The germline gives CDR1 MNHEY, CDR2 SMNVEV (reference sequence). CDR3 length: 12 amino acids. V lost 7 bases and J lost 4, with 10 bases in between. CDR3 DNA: TGTGCCAGCATCTCGGGGGGCACTGAAGCTTTCTTT. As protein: CASISGGTEAFF.

The CDR3 nucleotides are TGTGCCAGCAGTGCGGGGGAAGGGTGGGAGCCCCAGCATTTT. As protein: CASSAGEGWEPQHF. V is TRBV28 and J is TRBJ1-5; D may be TRBD1 (5 bases). The CDR3 is 14 residues long. Germline CDR1 and CDR2: MDHEN and SYDVKM. Trimming left V 5 bases short and J 8 bases short, with 16 bases between.

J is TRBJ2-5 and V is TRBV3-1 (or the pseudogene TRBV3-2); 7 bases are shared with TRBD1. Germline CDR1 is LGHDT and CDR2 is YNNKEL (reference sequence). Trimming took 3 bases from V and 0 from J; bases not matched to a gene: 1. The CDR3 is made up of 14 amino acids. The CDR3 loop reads CASSHDRDQETQYF. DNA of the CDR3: TGTGCCAGCAGCCATGACAGGGACCAAGAGACCCAGTACTTC.

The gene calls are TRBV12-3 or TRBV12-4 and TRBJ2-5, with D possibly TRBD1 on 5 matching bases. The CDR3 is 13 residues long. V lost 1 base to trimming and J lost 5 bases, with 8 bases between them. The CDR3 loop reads CASSLGQLETQYF. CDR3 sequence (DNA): TGTGCCAGCAGTTTAGGACAGTTGGAGACCCAGTACTTC.

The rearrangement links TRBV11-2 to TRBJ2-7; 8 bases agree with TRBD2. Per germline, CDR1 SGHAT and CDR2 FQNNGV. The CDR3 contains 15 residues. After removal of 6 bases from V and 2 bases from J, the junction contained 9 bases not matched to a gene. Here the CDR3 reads CASRLGGALPYEQYV. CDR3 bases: TGTGCCAGCAGGCTCGGGGGGGCTTTGCCCTACGAGCAGTACGTC.

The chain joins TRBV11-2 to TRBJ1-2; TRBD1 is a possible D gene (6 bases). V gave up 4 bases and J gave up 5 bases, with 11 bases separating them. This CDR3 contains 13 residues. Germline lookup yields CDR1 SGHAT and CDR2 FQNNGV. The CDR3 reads CASSSGTRYGYTF. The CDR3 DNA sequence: TGTGCCAGCAGCTCCGGGACACGTTATGGCTACACCTTC.

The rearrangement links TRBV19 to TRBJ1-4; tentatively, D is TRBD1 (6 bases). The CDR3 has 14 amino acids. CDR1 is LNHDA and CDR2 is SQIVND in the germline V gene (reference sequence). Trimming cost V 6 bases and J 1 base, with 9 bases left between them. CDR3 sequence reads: CASRRGGTNEKLFF. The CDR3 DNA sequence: TGTGCCAGTAGAAGGGGGGGAACTAATGAAAAACTGTTTTTT. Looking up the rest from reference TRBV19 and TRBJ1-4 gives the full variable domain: DGGITQSPKYLFRKEGQNVTLSCEQNLNHDAMYWYRQDPGQGLRLIYYSQIVNDFQKGDIAEGYSVSREKKESFPLTVTSAQKNPTAFYLCASRRGGTNEKLFFGSGTQLSVL.

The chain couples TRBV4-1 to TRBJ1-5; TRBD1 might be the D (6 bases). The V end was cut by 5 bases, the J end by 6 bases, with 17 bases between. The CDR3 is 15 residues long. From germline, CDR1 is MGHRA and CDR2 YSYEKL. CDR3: CASSSGRGGGQPQHF. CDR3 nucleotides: TGCGCCAGCAGCTCAGGGAGGGGAGGGGGTCAGCCCCAGCATTTT.

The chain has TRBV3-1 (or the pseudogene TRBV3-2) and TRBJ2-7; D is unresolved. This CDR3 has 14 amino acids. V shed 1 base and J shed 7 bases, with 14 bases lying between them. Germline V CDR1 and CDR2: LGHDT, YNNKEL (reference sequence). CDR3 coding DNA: TGTGCCAGCAGCCAAGGAGATTCGAATCGGGAGCAGTACTTC. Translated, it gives CASSQGDSNREQYF.

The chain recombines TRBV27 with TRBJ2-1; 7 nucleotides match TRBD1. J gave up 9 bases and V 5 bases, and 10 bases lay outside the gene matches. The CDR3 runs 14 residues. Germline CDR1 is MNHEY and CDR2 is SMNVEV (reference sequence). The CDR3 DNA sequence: TGTGCCAGCAGTCAACTAGACAGGGACACTGAGCAGTTCTTC. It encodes CASSQLDRDTEQFF.

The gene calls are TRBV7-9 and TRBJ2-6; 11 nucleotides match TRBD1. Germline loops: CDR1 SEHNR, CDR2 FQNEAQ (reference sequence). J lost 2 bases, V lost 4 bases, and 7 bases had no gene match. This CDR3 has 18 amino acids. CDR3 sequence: CASSYGQGAPPGANVLTF. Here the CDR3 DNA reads TGTGCCAGCAGCTACGGACAGGGGGCGCCTCCTGGGGCCAACGTCCTGACTTTC.

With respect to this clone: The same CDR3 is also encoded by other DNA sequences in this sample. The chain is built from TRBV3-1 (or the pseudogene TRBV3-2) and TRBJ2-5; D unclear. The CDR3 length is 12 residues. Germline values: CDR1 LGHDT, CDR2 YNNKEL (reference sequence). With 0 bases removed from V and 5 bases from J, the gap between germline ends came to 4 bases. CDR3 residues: CASSQDEETQYF. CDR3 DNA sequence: TGTGCCAGCAGCCAAGATGAGGAGACCCAGTACTTC.

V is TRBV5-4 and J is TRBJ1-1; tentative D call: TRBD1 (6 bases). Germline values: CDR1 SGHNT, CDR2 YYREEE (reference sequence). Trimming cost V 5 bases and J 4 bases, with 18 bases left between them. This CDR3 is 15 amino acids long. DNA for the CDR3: TGTGCCAGCAGTCCTGCGGGGGGCGGGGGCACTGAAGCTTTCTTT. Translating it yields CASSPAGGGGTEAFF.

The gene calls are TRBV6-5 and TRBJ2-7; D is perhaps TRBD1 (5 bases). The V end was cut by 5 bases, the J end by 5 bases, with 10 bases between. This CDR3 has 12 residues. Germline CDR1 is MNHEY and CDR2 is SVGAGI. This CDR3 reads CASSPQGDEQYV. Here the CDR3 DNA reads TGTGCCAGCAGTCCTCAGGGTGACGAGCAGTACGTC.

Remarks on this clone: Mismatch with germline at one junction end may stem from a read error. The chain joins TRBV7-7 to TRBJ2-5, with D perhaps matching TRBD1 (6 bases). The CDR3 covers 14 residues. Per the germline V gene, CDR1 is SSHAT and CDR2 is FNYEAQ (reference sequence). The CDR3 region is CASSLAGAKETQYF. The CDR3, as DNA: TGTGCTAGCAGCTTAGCAGGGGCAAAAGAGACCCAGTACTTC. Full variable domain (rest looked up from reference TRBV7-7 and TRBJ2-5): GAGVSQSPRYKVTKRGQDVTLRCDPISSHATLYWYQQALGQGPEFLTYFNYEAQPDKSGLPSDRFSAERPEGSISTLTIQRTEQRDSAMYRCASSLAGAKETQYFGPGTRLLVL.

DNA for the CDR3: TGTGCCTGGAGGACGGGTGACAGAATTAATTCACCCCTCCACTTT. Its protein product is CAWRTGDRINSPLHF. The chain carries TRBV30 and TRBJ1-6; D is possibly TRBD1 (5 bases). Trimming took 3 bases from V and 6 from J, leaving 15 bases between them. The CDR3 is 15 amino acids. CDR1 is GTSNPN and CDR2 is SVGIG in the germline V gene (reference sequence).

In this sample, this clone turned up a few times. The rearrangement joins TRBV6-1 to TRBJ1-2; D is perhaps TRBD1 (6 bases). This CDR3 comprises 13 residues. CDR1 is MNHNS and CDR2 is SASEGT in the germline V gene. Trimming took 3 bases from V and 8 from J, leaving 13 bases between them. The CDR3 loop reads CASSDPGHLGYTF. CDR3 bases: TGTGCCAGCAGTGACCCGGGACACCTAGGCTACACCTTC.

CDR3 protein: CASSARGTNNEQFF. CDR3 nucleotides: TGTGCCAGCAGTGCGCGCGGGACTAACAATGAGCAGTTCTTC. This chain joins TRBV27 and TRBJ2-1; TRBD2 matches at 7 bases. Trimming at V came to 5 bases and at J to 5 bases, leaving 6 bases not matched to a gene. Germline lookup yields CDR1 MNHEY and CDR2 SMNVEV (reference sequence). The CDR3 length is 14 residues.

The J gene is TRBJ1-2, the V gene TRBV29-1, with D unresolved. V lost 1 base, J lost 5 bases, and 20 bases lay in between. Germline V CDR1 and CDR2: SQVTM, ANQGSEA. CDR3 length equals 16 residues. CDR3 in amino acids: CSVEGTNTLGQYGYTF. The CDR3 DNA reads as TGCAGCGTTGAAGGCACCAACACACTTGGGCAATATGGCTACACCTTC.

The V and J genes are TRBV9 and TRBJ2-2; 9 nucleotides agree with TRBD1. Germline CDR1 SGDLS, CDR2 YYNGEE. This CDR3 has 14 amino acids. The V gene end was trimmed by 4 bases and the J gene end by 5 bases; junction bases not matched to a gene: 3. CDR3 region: CASSSGQGTGELFF. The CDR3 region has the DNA TGTGCCAGCAGCTCCGGACAGGGGACCGGGGAGCTGTTTTTT.

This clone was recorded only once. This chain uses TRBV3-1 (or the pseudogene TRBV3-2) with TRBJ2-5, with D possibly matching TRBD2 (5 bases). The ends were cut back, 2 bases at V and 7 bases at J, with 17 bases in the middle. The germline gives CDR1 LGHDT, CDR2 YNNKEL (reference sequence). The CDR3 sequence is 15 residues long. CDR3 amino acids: CASSQLIGEWGTQYF. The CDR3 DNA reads TGTGCCAGCAGCCAACTAATCGGGGAATGGGGGACCCAGTACTTC.

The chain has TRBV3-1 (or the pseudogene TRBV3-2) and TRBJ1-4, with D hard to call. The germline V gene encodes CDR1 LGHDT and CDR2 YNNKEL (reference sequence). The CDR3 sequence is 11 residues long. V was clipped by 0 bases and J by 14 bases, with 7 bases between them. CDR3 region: CASSQEGSLFF. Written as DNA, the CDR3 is TGTGCCAGCAGCCAAGAGGGCAGTCTGTTTTTT.

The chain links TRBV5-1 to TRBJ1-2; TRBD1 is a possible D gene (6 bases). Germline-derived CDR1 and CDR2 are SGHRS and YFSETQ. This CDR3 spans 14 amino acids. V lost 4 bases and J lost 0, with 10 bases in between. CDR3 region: CASSMDSPNYGYTF. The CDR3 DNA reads TGCGCCAGCAGCATGGACAGCCCTAACTATGGCTACACCTTC.

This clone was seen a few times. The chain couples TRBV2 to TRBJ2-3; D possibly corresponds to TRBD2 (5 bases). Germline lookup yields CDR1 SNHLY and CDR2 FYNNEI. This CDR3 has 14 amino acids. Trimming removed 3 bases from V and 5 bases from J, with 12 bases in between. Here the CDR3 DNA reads TGTGCCAGCAGTGATACGGGATTCGGAGATACGCAGTATTTT. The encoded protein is CASSDTGFGDTQYF.